The source of this T cell receptor beta chain is a study of blood T cell repertoires in COVID-19. At the level of the study: Both acute and convalescent COVID-19 samples were obtained from the United States, Italy and Spain. T cells, B-cell-depleted T cells, or PBMCs provided the cDNA or gDNA that served as material.

The CDR3 length is 15 residues. Per the germline V gene, CDR1 is SEHNR and CDR2 is FQNEAQ (reference sequence). The trim removed 5 bases at V and 1 base at J, leaving 4 bases unmatched. As processed by the authors: From reference gene primer amplification, estimates of nucleated cell counts were derived. TCRdb keeps only in-frame clones here, not all; method: immunoSEQ multiplex PCR. The DNA was the basis for D and trimming; V, J and clone size are from that table. This sample has about 130,000 clones, with around four fifths found just once. Sequencing was carried out using peripheral blood. The source of this sequence is a man aged 55 to 69 who had recovered from COVID-19. The V gene is TRBV7-9, the J gene TRBJ2-7, with 11 positions matching TRBD1. Here the CDR3 DNA reads TGTGCCAGCAGCCGAGGACAGGGGGCATCCTACGAGCAGTACTTC. Translated: CASSRGQGASYEQYF. The full variable domain, completed using reference TRBV7-9 and TRBJ2-7, is DTGVSQNPRHKITKRGQNVTFRCDPISEHNRLYWYRQTLGQGPEFLTYFQNEAQLEKSRLLSDRFSAERPKGSFSTLEIQRTEQGDSAMYLCASSRGQGASYEQYFGPGTRLTVT.